This TCR beta chain was obtained from a study of shared clonotypes between healthy human individuals. The overall study: Donors had three CD4 naive, three CD4 memory, two CD8 naive and one CD8 memory plate apiece. General observations from the study: Unshared clonotypes carried lower generation probabilities than those common to all four donors. The sharing of 4.5% to 5.5% of naive CD4 clonotypes was seen across several donors.

Note on this clone: Its antigen remains unknown.

The CDR3 covers 14 residues. The repertoire was sequenced with immunoSEQ multiplex PCR; TCRdb's copy has only in-frame clones and lacks some. The sample shows a few million clones, 90% to 95% of them seen only once. What was sequenced was naive CD4+ T cells sorted from blood. This sample's subset: CD45RA+ positively selected. The chain couples TRBV5-3 to TRBJ1-6; 7 bases fit TRBD1. TRBV5-3 is reported as an ORF; its role is uncertain. The clonotype originates from a man younger than 30 in good health. The CDR3 sequence: CAPPRGGAFSPLHF. The CDR3 DNA reads as TGTGCTCCGCCCAGGGGGGGGGCGTTTTCACCCCTCCACTTT.